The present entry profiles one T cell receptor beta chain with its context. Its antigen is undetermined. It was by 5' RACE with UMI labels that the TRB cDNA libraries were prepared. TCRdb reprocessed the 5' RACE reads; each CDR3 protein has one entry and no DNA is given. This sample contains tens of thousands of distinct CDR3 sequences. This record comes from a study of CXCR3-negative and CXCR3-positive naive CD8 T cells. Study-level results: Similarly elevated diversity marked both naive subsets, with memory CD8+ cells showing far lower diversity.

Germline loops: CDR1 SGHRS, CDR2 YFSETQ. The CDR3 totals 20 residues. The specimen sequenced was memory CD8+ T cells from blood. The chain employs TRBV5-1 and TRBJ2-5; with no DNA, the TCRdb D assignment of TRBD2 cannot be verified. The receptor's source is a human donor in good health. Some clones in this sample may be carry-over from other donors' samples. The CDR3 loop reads CASSLWAAPGLAGDQETQYF. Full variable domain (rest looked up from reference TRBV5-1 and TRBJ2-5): KAGVTQTPRYLIKTRGQQVTLSCSPISGHRSVSWYQQTPGQGLQFLFEYFSETQRNKGNFPGRFSGRQFSNSRSEMNVSTLELGDSALYLCASSLWAAPGLAGDQETQYFGPGTRLLVL.